These 27 T cell receptor beta chains share one sample of origin, sequenced in a study of CXCR3-negative and CXCR3-positive naive CD8 T cells. Regarding the study as a whole: CXCR3-expressing naive cells carried TRB CDR3s more hydrophobic than those of CXCR3-negative naive cells.

For these TCRs, the target antigens are not known. It was by 5' RACE with UMI labels that the TRB cDNA libraries were prepared. TCRdb re-called the 5' RACE reads, yielding one record per CDR3 amino acid sequence without DNA. The repertoire table contains 90,000 to 100,000 distinct CDR3 sequences. The source material was naive CXCR3+ CD8+ T cells from blood. Sample subset: CD45RO-CCR7+CD27+CD95- naive CD8+ T cells expressing CXCR3 (TNR3+). These receptors were collected from a human donor in good health. Some clones in this sample may be carry-over from other donors' samples.

This sequence joins TRBV28 and TRBJ2-7; the D gene TCRdb calls, TRBD2, cannot be checked with no DNA. The CDR3 runs to 16 residues. Germline V gives CDR1 MDHEN, CDR2 SYDVKM. The CDR3 spells CASSYLAGGIYHEQYF. The full variable domain, its missing parts supplied by reference TRBV28 and TRBJ2-7, is DVKVTQSSRYLVKRTGEKVFLECVQDMDHENMFWYRQDPGLGLRLIYFSYDVKMKEKGDIPEGYSVSREKKERFSLILESASTNQTSMYLCASSYLAGGIYHEQYFGPGTRLTVT.

The chain couples TRBV27 to TRBJ2-1; TCRdb's D gene call, TRBD1, goes unchecked for lack of DNA. Germline V gene data show CDR1 as MNHEY and CDR2 as SMNVEV (reference sequence). The CDR3 loop spans 15 amino acids. The CDR3 here is CASSSSAGGVNEQFF.

The chain has TRBV7-2 and TRBJ1-2; lacking DNA, the TRBD1 call made by TCRdb goes unchecked. The CDR3 runs 13 residues. Germline V gene data show CDR1 as SGHTA and CDR2 as FQGNSA. The chain's CDR3 is CASSSDRVYGYTF.

The chain's CDR3 is CASSFTSGDPEQFF. The chain uses TRBV12-3 or TRBV12-4 and TRBJ2-1; as DNA is missing, the TRBD2 call by TCRdb cannot be tested. There are 14 residues in the CDR3.

CDR3 region: CASSLFGSLTGSGEQYF. The chain uses TRBV7-6 and TRBJ2-7; TCRdb gives TRBD1 as the D gene, but with no DNA this cannot be confirmed. Germline loops: CDR1 SGHVS, CDR2 FNYEAQ. This CDR3 is 17 amino acids long. Complete variable domain (other parts from reference TRBV7-6 and TRBJ2-7): GAGVSQSPRYKVTKRGQDVALRCDPISGHVSLYWYRQALGQGPEFLTYFNYEAQQDKSGLPNDRFSAERPEGSISTLTIQRTEQRDSAMYRCASSLFGSLTGSGEQYFGPGTRLTVT.

V is TRBV20-1 and J is TRBJ2-5; there is no DNA to check the TCRdb D call of TRBD1. CDR1 is DFQATT and CDR2 is SNEGSKA in the germline V gene (reference sequence). This CDR3 region has 14 residues. This CDR3 reads CSARVLTGGETQYF.

The chain carries TRBV10-3 and TRBJ2-5; checking the TCRdb D call of TRBD1 is not possible without DNA. The CDR3 has 15 amino acids. Germline V CDR1 and CDR2: ENHRY, SYGVKD. The CDR3 loop reads CAISEGQGYQETQYF.

CDR3 amino acids: CAGSFGGTGNTIYF. The chain uses TRBV27 and TRBJ1-3; the D call of TRBD1 rests on TCRdb alone, since no DNA is present to check it. The V gene's germline CDR1 is MNHEY and CDR2 SMNVEV (reference sequence). CDR3 size: 14 residues.

This rearrangement joins TRBV4-3 to TRBJ1-1. This CDR3 is 15 amino acids long. The germline V gene has CDR1 LGHNA and CDR2 YSLEER. CDR3 protein: CASSQARERVSEAFF.

V and J are TRBV25-1 and TRBJ1-4. The length of the CDR3 is 16 residues. The germline CDR1 and CDR2 sequences are MGHDK and SYGVNS. The CDR3 loop reads CASSEYPGQRNEKLFF.

The chain employs TRBV12-3 or TRBV12-4 and TRBJ1-2; TCRdb indicates TRBD1, and absent DNA this call remains unverified. This CDR3 comprises 13 residues. The CDR3 spells CASSFQGNYGYTF.

V and J are TRBV9 and TRBJ2-1; the TCRdb call, TRBD1, lacks DNA for checking. From germline, CDR1 is SGDLS and CDR2 YYNGEE. This CDR3 is 13 amino acids long. CDR3 residues: CASSVGQGNEQFF.

The chain uses TRBV10-3 and TRBJ2-3; TCRdb gives TRBD1 as the D gene, but with no DNA this cannot be confirmed. The CDR3 runs 15 residues. Germline-derived CDR1 and CDR2 are ENHRY and SYGVKD. The CDR3 loop reads CAITDRGTATDTQYF.

V and J are TRBV29-1 and TRBJ2-3; the D gene TCRdb calls, TRBD2, cannot be checked with no DNA. The CDR3 contains 17 residues. Looked up from germline, CDR1 is SQVTM and CDR2 is ANQGSEA. The CDR3 region is CSVDLIRASGDRDTQYF.

The chain has TRBV20-1 and TRBJ1-5; TCRdb outputs TRBD1, but without DNA this stays unchecked. Germline assignment: CDR1 DFQATT and CDR2 SNEGSKA (reference sequence). There are 16 residues in the CDR3. The CDR3 is CSARDISGGANQPQHF.

This chain connects TRBV20-1 to TRBJ1-1; TCRdb returns TRBD1, unconfirmable since there is no DNA. This CDR3 comprises 17 residues. Germline values: CDR1 DFQATT, CDR2 SNEGSKA (reference sequence). CDR3 residues: CSARVIGVGGANTEAFF.

The V and J genes are TRBV29-1 and TRBJ1-1; the TRBD1 assignment by TCRdb is unverifiable without DNA. Germline assignment: CDR1 SQVTM and CDR2 ANQGSEA. This CDR3 region has 14 residues. The CDR3 reads CSVEDQAGGTEAFF. Full variable domain (missing parts from reference TRBV29-1 and TRBJ1-1): SAVISQKPSRDICQRGTSLTIQCQVDSQVTMMFWYRQQPGQSLTLIATANQGSEATYESGFVIDKFPISRPNLTFSTLTVSNMSPEDSSIYLCSVEDQAGGTEAFFGQGTRLTVV.

V usage is TRBV6-5 and J usage is TRBJ2-7; TCRdb's D gene call, TRBD2, goes unchecked for lack of DNA. Germline V lookup: CDR1 MNHEY, CDR2 SVGAGI. The CDR3 runs to 15 residues. Here the CDR3 reads CASSARSGVTFEQYF.

The chain carries TRBV21-1 and TRBJ2-3; TCRdb's D gene call, TRBD1, goes unchecked for lack of DNA. TRBV21-1 is given as a pseudogene. The CDR3 length is 16 residues. CDR3 protein: CASSRTGPRGSDTQYF.

This chain joins TRBV7-3 and TRBJ2-7; lacking DNA, the TRBD1 call made by TCRdb goes unchecked. The CDR3 has 15 amino acids. Germline CDR1 SGHTA, CDR2 FQGTGA. Here the CDR3 reads CASSPGTGDSHEQYF.

The rearrangement joins TRBV9 to TRBJ2-1; TCRdb outputs TRBD1, but without DNA this stays unchecked. CDR3 size: 14 residues. Germline V gives CDR1 SGDLS, CDR2 YYNGEE. The CDR3 here is CASSVADRPDEQFF.

V gene TRBV29-1 combines with J gene TRBJ2-7. This CDR3 is 12 amino acids long. Germline V gives CDR1 SQVTM, CDR2 ANQGSEA. The CDR3 sequence: CSVEGISYEQYF.

The chain uses TRBV3-1 and TRBJ2-6. Germline V lookup: CDR1 LGHDT, CDR2 YNNKEL (reference sequence). There are 19 residues in the CDR3. CDR3 sequence reads: CASSQDLDSNPSGANVLTF. Drawing the rest from reference TRBV3-1 and TRBJ2-6, the complete variable domain is DTAVSQTPKYLVTQMGNDKSIKCEQNLGHDTMYWYKQDSKKFLKIMFSYNNKELIINETVPNRFSPKSPDKAHLNLHINSLELGDSAVYFCASSQDLDSNPSGANVLTFGAGSRLTVL.

The chain has TRBV29-1 and TRBJ2-2; TCRdb selects TRBD1, and the lack of DNA leaves this call unchecked. Germline assignment: CDR1 SQVTM and CDR2 ANQGSEA. The CDR3 length is 13 residues. The CDR3 is CSVDGGYTGELFF.

The chain has TRBV7-6 and TRBJ2-5; TCRdb lists TRBD2, though no DNA is available to test this call. This CDR3 is built from 14 residues. Germline V gene lookup returns CDR1 SGHVS and CDR2 FNYEAQ. The CDR3 spells CASSPADHWETQYF.

The CDR3: CASSLGAGDSEQFF. The V gene is TRBV7-6, the J gene TRBJ2-1; the TCRdb call, TRBD1, lacks DNA for checking. The CDR3 consists of 14 residues. Per germline, CDR1 SGHVS and CDR2 FNYEAQ.

The chain links TRBV15 to TRBJ2-1; with no DNA, the TCRdb D assignment of TRBD1 cannot be verified. This CDR3 contains 15 residues. Germline CDR1 LNHNV, CDR2 YYDKDF (reference sequence). The CDR3 sequence: CATSPRTGGYNEQFF.